This T cell receptor (beta chain) was profiled in a study of beta chain features in type 1 diabetes. Points on this clone: Its antigen is still unknown.

The germline gives CDR1 SNHLY, CDR2 FYNNEI. The CDR3 consists of 11 residues. Trimming took off 4 bases at V and 7 bases at J, with 7 bases between the two ends. All of the isolated RNA was reverse transcribed, so expressed TCRB transcripts were sequenced. Repertoires were generated with immunoSEQ multiplex PCR, while TCRdb's copy carries only in-frame clones and drops some. The table shows over 650,000 clones, with around an eighth occurring only once. Overall study results and limits: Patients with Type 1 diabetes showed moderately but significantly shorter TCRB CDR3s in all four CD4+ subsets.

This sequence joins TRBV2 and TRBJ1-2; no clear D. The clonotype was recovered from a man aged 18 to 29 with type 1 diabetes. Sequencing used naive CD4+ T cells from blood. The CDR3 reads CASSGAGGYTF. The CDR3 coding sequence is TGTGCCAGCAGTGGAGCCGGTGGCTACACCTTC.